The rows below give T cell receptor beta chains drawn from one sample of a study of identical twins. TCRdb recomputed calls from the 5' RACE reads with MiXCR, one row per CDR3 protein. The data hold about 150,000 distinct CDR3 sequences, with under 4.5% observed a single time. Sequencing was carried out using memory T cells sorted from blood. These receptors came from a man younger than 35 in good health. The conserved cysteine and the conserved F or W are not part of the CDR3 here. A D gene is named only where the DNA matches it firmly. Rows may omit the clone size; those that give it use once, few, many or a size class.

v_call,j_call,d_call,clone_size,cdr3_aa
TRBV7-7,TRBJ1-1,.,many,ASSLDGVGEAF
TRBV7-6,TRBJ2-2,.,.,ASSSRLNTGELF
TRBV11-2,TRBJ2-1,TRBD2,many,ASSLGSWWRETYNEQF
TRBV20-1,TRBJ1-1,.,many,SARRVNTEAF
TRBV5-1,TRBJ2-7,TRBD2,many,ASSPNSGRASEQY
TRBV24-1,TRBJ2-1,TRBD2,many,ATSDFRTSGGDNEQF
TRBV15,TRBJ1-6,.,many,ATSREENSPLH
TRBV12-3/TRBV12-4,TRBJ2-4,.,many,ASSLGLQNIQY
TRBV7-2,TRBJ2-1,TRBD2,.,ASSLTTGGRANEQF
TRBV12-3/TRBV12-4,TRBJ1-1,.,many,ASHGANTEAF
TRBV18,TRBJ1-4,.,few,ASSPSRRRATNEKLF
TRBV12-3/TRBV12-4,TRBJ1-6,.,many,ASSLRGPRDGSPLH
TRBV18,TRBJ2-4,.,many,ASSPPKRGTKNIQY
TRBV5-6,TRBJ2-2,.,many,ASSLGPSNTGELF
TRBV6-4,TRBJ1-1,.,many,ASSRGGMNTEAF
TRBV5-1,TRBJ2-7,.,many,ASSYDGGYEQY
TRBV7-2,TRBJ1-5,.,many,ASSLIGDQPQH
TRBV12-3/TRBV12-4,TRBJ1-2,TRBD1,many,ASSSGQNYGYT
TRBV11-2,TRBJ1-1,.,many,ASSSIKGYTEAF
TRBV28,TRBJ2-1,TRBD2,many,ASSFWGRAYNEQF
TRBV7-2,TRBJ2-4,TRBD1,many,ASSLGDRGRNIQY
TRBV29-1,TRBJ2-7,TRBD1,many,SGGQGHYEQY
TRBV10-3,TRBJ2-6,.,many,AIRGVNIALAANVLT
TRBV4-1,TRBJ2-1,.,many,ASSQVLEGSYNEQF
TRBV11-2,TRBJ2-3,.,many,ASSPSRQPRLDTQY
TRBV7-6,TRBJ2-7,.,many,ASSLGVNSYEQY
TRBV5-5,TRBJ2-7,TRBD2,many,ASSLAQLAGGYEQY
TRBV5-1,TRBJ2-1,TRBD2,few,ASSSGRTSGNEQF
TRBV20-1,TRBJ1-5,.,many,SARPNSGQPQH
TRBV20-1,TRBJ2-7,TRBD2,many,SARDRGGSSYEQY
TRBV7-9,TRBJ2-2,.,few,ASSPPTGAGELF
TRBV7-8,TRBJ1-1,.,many,ASSFGSSYTNTEAF
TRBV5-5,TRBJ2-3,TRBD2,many,ASSVGRAVVTDTQY
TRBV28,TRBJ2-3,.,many,ASRDTKKRADTQY
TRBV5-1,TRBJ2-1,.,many,ASSLEGGPYNEQF
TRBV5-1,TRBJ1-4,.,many,ASSSIGAGEKLF
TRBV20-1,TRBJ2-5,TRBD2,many,SARGAGGPGETQY
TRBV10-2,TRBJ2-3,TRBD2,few,ASSLAGETVAQY
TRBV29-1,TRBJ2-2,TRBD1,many,SARDRGVTGELF
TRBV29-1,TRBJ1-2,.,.,SARVFYGYT
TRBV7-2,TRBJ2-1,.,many,ASSRLRNEQF
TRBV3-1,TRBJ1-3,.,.,ASSQGGNTIY